This T cell receptor (beta chain) was observed in a study of T cell changes during pregnancy in multiple sclerosis. Losses at the gene ends were 2 bases for V and 9 bases for J; bases not matched to a gene: 8. The length of the CDR3 is 14 residues. Germline V gene data show CDR1 as SGHKS and CDR2 as YYEKEE (reference sequence). Data came from immunoSEQ multiplex PCR; TCRdb stores just in-frame clones and leaves some out. The table includes about 130,000 clones, roughly 96% detected once. This sequence originates from a female donor with multiple sclerosis, enrolled in a pregnancy study. Sample: peripheral blood, taken after pregnancy. V and J are TRBV5-5 and TRBJ2-1, with 7 bases lining up with TRBD2. CDR3 loop: CASSFVAGNGEQFF. CDR3 sequence (DNA): TGTGCCAGCAGCTTTGTAGCGGGTAACGGTGAGCAGTTCTTC.